This entry is about one TCR beta chain. No antigen is known for it. Generated by immunoSEQ multiplex PCR, the TCRdb table keeps only in-frame clones and is missing some. The sample has about 72,000 clones, approximately 80% seen once; the top ten hold roughly 8%. The data derive from a study of cytotoxic CD8 clonotypes in ibrutinib-treated CLL. Study at large: Response sampling occurred after a median about 12 months of treatment (range 6 to 36).

The germline gives CDR1 SGHRS, CDR2 YFSETQ. With 4 bases removed from V and 1 base from J, the gap between germline ends came to 14 bases. The CDR3 covers 15 residues. Study results and caveats: Sustained-remission and progressing patients had different sampling times.

This chain uses TRBV5-1 with TRBJ1-1, with TRBD1 as a possible D gene (6 bases). The input for sequencing was PBMCs, taken at disease progression, from a patient treated with ibrutinib. The origin of this receptor is a human donor with chronic lymphocytic leukemia. CDR3 loop: CASSRRGSPNTEAFF. CDR3 sequence (DNA): TGCGCCAGCAGCCGCAGGGGCAGCCCGAACACTGAAGCTTTCTTT.